This TCR beta chain was obtained from a study of CD8+ T cells in alopecia areata. Whole-study findings and limits: In scalp and blood during tofacitinib, many expanded lesional clones persisted. The study found tofacitinib significantly decreased scalp clonality and expanded CD8+ clones among the top 100.

This clone was observed a handful of times. The target antigen is unknown. RNA extraction was followed by reverse transcription into cDNA, which acted as the sequencing template. TCRdb's table, derived via immunoSEQ multiplex PCR, lists solely in-frame clones and lacks some. Counted here are about 210,000 clones, about 57% occurring once; the ten biggest clones make up 1.6%. The treatment is: oral pan-JAK inhibitor, 5-10 mg twice daily. The study team obtained lesional scalp punch biopsies and peripheral blood from alopecia areata patients. With 2 bases clipped from V and 5 bases from J, the junction kept 9 bases outside the gene matches. Germline CDR1 reads LGHNA; CDR2 reads YSLEER. The length of the CDR3 is 16 residues.

V is TRBV4-3 and J is TRBJ2-5; 9 bases are shared with TRBD1. The starting material was CD4+ T cells sorted from blood, obtained at week 4, from a patient treated with tofacitinib. The TCR comes from a human donor with alopecia areata. CDR3 coding DNA: TGCGCCAGCAGCCAACGTCCGGGACAGGGTGGGGAGACCCAGTACTTC. Its translation is CASSQRPGQGGETQYF.